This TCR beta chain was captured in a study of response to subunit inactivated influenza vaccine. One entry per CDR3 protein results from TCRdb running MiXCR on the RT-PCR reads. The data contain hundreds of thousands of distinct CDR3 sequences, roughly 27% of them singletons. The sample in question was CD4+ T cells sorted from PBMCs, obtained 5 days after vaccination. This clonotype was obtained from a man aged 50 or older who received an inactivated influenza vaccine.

CDR3 in amino acids: CASSQEERSYEQYF. Here the CDR3 DNA reads TGTGCCAGCAGCCAAGAGGAGAGGTCCTACGAGCAGTACTTC. V usage is TRBV3-1 and J usage is TRBJ2-7; D not certain. V shed 0 bases and J shed 1 base, with 7 bases lying between them. CDR1 and CDR2 (germline): LGHDT, YNNKEL (reference sequence). CDR3 length: 14 amino acids.